This TCR beta chain was retrieved from a study of T cells expressing NK-cell markers. The CDR3 contains 18 residues. Germline V lookup: CDR1 SGHDN, CDR2 FVKESK. General study points: The CD3+CD56-NKG2C+ fraction was also led by these clonotypes in a few donors.

TCRdb re-called the 5' RACE reads; one entry per CDR3 protein, DNA not given. The repertoire table contains 250,000 to 300,000 distinct CDR3 sequences. Comment on this clonotype: Its target is unknown.

Input material: blood T cells: a sorted CD56 or NKG2C T cell subset, CD4+ or CD8+ T cells, or bulk PBMC T cells (not recorded which). The chain links TRBV14 to TRBJ2-1; TCRdb outputs TRBD1, but without DNA this stays unchecked. The clonotype originates from a man in his late teens or twenties in good health. This CDR3 is CASSHLKGRGSKYNEQFF.